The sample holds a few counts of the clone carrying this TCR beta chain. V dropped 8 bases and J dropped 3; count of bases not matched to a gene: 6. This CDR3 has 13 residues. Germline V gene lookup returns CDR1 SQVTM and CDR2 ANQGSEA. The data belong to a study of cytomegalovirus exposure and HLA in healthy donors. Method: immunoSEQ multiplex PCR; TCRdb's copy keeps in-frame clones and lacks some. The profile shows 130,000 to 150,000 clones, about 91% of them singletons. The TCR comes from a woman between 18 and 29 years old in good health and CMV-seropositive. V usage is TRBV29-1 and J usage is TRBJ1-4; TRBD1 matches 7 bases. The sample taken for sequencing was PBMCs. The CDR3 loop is CSIRTGANEKLFF. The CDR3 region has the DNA TGCAGCATCCGGACAGGCGCTAATGAAAAACTGTTTTTT.